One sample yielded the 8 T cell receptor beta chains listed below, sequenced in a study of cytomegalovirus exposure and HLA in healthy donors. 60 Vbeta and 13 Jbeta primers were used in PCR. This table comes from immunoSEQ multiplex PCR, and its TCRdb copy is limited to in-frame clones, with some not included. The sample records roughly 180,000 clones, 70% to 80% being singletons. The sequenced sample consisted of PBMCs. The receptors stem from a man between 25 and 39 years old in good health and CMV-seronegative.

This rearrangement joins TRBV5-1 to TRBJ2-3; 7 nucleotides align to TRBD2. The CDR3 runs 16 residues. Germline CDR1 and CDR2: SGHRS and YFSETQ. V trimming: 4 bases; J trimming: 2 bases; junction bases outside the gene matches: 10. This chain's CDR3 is CASSPPSSGSTDTQYF. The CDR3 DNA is TGCGCCAGCAGCCCCCCCTCTAGCGGATCCACAGATACGCAGTATTTT.

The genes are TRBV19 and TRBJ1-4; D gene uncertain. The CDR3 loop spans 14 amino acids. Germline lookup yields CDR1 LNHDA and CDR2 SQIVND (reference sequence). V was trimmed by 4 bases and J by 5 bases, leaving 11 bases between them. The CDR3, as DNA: TGTGCCAGTAGTAAGGGTCGAGGGAATGAAAAACTGTTTTTT. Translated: CASSKGRGNEKLFF. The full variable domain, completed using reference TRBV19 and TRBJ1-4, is DGGITQSPKYLFRKEGQNVTLSCEQNLNHDAMYWYRQDPGQGLRLIYYSQIVNDFQKGDIAEGYSVSREKKESFPLTVTSAQKNPTAFYLCASSKGRGNEKLFFGSGTQLSVL.

The CDR3 DNA reads TGTGCCAGTAGTATAAGCGGACAGGGGGCCTATGGCTACACCTTC. This encodes CASSISGQGAYGYTF. This chain uses TRBV19 with TRBJ1-2; TRBD1 aligns across 11 bases. CDR3 length: 15 amino acids. V lost 2 bases to trimming and J lost 4 bases; unmatched junction nucleotides: 3. Germline V gives CDR1 LNHDA, CDR2 SQIVND (reference sequence).

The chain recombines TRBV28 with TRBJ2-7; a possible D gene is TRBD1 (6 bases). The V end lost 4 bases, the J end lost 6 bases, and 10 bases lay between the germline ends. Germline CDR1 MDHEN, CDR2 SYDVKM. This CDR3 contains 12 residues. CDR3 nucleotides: TGTGCCAGCAGTTCAACAGGGCCCGAGCAGTACTTC. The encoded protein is CASSSTGPEQYF.

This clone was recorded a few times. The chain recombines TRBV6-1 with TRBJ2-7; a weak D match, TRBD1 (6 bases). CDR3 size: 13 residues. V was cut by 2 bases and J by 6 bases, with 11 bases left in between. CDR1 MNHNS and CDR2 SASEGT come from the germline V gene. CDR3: CASSESGQREQYF. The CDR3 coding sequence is TGTGCCAGCAGTGAAAGTGGACAGCGCGAGCAGTACTTC.

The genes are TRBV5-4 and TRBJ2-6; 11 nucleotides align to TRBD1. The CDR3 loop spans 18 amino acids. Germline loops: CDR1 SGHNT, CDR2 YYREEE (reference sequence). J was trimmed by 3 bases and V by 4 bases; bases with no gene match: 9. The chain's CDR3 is CASSPGQGAGLGANVLTF. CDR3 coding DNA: TGTGCCAGCAGCCCCGGACAGGGGGCTGGTCTTGGGGCCAACGTCCTGACTTTC.

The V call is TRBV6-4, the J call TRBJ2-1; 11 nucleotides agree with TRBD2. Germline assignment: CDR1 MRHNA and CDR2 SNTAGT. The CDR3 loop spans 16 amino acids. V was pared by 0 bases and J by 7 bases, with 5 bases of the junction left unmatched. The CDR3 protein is CASSDSIAGGYNEQFF. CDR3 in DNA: TGTGCCAGCAGTGACTCGATAGCGGGAGGGTATAATGAGCAGTTCTTC.

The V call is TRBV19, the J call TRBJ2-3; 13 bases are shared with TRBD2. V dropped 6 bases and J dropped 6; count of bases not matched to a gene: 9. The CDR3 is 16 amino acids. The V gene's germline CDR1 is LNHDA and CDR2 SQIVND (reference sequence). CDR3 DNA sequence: TGTGCCAGTAGCACCGGGACTAGCGGGATCTGGGATACGCAGTATTTT. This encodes CASSTGTSGIWDTQYF.